Below, 24 T cell receptor beta chains from the same sample are listed, as sequenced in a study of shared clonotypes between healthy human individuals. This table comes from immunoSEQ multiplex PCR, and its TCRdb copy is limited to in-frame clones, with some not included. This sample carries about 1.5 million clones, around 95% of them seen once, and the ten largest clones take roughly 1.1%. Sequenced input: naive CD4+ T cells sorted from blood. Documented subset: CD45RA+ positively selected. These receptors were obtained from a man aged 25-45 years in good health.

The rearrangement uses TRBV7-9 and TRBJ2-7; 7 bases fit TRBD1. The junction had 8 bases not matched to a gene; V was cut back by 5 bases and J by 4 bases. There are 14 residues in the CDR3. Germline lookup yields CDR1 SEHNR and CDR2 FQNEAQ (reference sequence). The chain's CDR3 is CASSLRDRLYEQYF. The CDR3 nucleotides are TGTGCCAGCAGCCTCCGGGACAGATTATACGAGCAGTACTTC.

The CDR3 region has the DNA TGTGCCTGGAGGCCCATAAACACTGAAGCTTTCTTT. Protein: CAWRPINTEAFF. The rearrangement uses TRBV30 and TRBJ1-1, with D unclear. This CDR3 is 12 amino acids long. CDR1 GTSNPN and CDR2 SVGIG come from the germline V gene (reference sequence). V lost 3 bases and J 2 bases, leaving 7 bases between the germline ends.

The chain carries TRBV2 and TRBJ2-7; possible D gene TRBD2, 5 bases. The germline V and J ends were trimmed by 6 bases and 7 bases, with 19 bases remaining between them. The CDR3 loop spans 14 amino acids. Germline values: CDR1 SNHLY, CDR2 FYNNEI. The CDR3 nucleotides are TGTGCCAGCAGCAAAAGGACTGAAATGGGGGAGCAGTACTTC. Its protein is CASSKRTEMGEQYF.

V is TRBV5-5 and J is TRBJ2-7; a possible D gene is TRBD1 (5 bases). Trimming removed 0 bases at V and 4 bases at J, with 20 bases between. CDR3 size: 17 residues. Germline assignment: CDR1 SGHKS and CDR2 YYEKEE (reference sequence). The CDR3 reads CASSLAVRPGLGYEQYF. The CDR3 DNA is TGTGCCAGCAGCTTGGCCGTTAGGCCAGGGTTGGGGTACGAGCAGTACTTC.

V is TRBV6-5 and J is TRBJ1-4; D not certain. There are 14 residues in the CDR3. With 5 bases removed from V and 7 bases from J, the gap between germline ends came to 14 bases. Germline loops: CDR1 MNHEY, CDR2 SVGAGI. The CDR3 DNA follows: TGTGCCAGCAGTGATCGTGGGGTTCGTGAAAAACTGTTTTTT. Its protein is CASSDRGVREKLFF.

The chain joins TRBV27 to TRBJ2-3; 11 nucleotides match TRBD1. Germline V gene sequence: CDR1 MNHEY, CDR2 SMNVEV (reference sequence). Unmatched junction bases numbered 6, after V lost 5 bases and J lost 2 bases. The CDR3 length is 16 residues. CDR3 sequence reads: CASSPRGQGDTDTQYF. CDR3 DNA: TGTGCCAGCAGTCCACGGGGACAGGGGGACACAGATACGCAGTATTTT.

The chain uses TRBV29-1 and TRBJ2-2, with no clear D. Germline V gene data show CDR1 as SQVTM and CDR2 as ANQGSEA. The V end was cut by 6 bases, the J end by 8 bases, with 13 bases between. This CDR3 comprises 12 residues. CDR3 nucleotide sequence: TGCAGCGTGTGGGGTAAGACGGGGGAGCTGTTTTTT. Protein sequence: CSVWGKTGELFF.

The chain has TRBV5-4 and TRBJ2-2; TRBD2 matches 12 bases. Germline V CDR1 and CDR2: SGHNT, YYREEE (reference sequence). The J segment lost 3 bases and the V segment lost 3 bases, leaving 9 bases of the junction unmatched. The CDR3 has 18 amino acids. CDR3 nucleotide sequence: TGTGCCAGCAGCTCCCGACTGGGGACTAGCGGGCACACCGGGGAGCTGTTTTTT. This codes for CASSSRLGTSGHTGELFF.

V and J are TRBV6-1 and TRBJ1-5; TRBD1 is a possible D gene (6 bases). Germline V CDR1 and CDR2: MNHNS, SASEGT. The CDR3 is 14 amino acids. Deletions cut 4 bases from V and 5 bases from J, with 12 bases between. The CDR3 DNA reads TGTGCCAGCAGTGTACAGGGATTCGATCAGCCCCAGCATTTT. Amino acids: CASSVQGFDQPQHF.

The rearrangement uses TRBV15 and TRBJ1-1; D unresolved. In germline, CDR1 is LNHNV, CDR2 YYDKDF (reference sequence). This CDR3 has 13 amino acids. Trimming removed 8 bases at V and 4 bases at J, with 14 bases between. CDR3 protein: CATSKLEGTEAFF. Here the CDR3 DNA reads TGTGCCACCTCAAAACTGGAGGGCACTGAAGCTTTCTTT.

Only one count was recorded for this clone. The chain uses TRBV30 and TRBJ2-1; 13 nucleotides line up with TRBD2. Germline V CDR1 and CDR2: GTSNPN, SVGIG (reference sequence). The V gene end was trimmed by 3 bases and the J gene end by 0 bases; junction bases not matched to a gene: 11. The CDR3 is made up of 19 amino acids. CDR3 sequence (DNA): TGTGCCTGGAGCACATCTAGGACTAGCGGGAGTTTCTCCTACAATGAGCAGTTCTTC. Residues: CAWSTSRTSGSFSYNEQFF. Variable domain in full (rest from reference TRBV30 and TRBJ2-1): SQTIHQWPATLVQPVGSPLSLECTVEGTSNPNLYWYRQAAGRGLQLLFYSVGIGQISSEVPQNLSASRPQDRQFILSSKKLLLSDSGFYLCAWSTSRTSGSFSYNEQFFGPGTRLTVL.

The chain couples TRBV18 to TRBJ1-3; D gene uncertain. Trimming took off 3 bases at V and 0 bases at J, with 9 bases between the two ends. Germline CDR1 reads KGHSH; CDR2 reads LQKENI. This CDR3 spans 15 amino acids. The CDR3 DNA follows: TGTGCCAGCTCACCTAGCAGCAGCTCTGGAAACACCATATATTTT. Translated: CASSPSSSSGNTIYF.

The rearrangement links TRBV10-1 to TRBJ1-1; no reliable D call. Trimming pared 0 bases from V and 11 bases from J, leaving 13 bases between. Germline V gene lookup returns CDR1 WNHNN and CDR2 SYGVQD (reference sequence). This CDR3 is built from 13 residues. CDR3 region: CASSESSGLSAFF. In nucleotides, the CDR3 is TGCGCCAGCAGTGAGTCCTCCGGGTTAAGTGCTTTCTTT.

V is TRBV13 and J is TRBJ2-3; 8 nucleotides match TRBD2. The CDR3 covers 16 residues. Germline V gene data show CDR1 as PRHDT and CDR2 as FYEKMQ (reference sequence). The V segment lost 2 bases and the J segment 2 bases; nucleotides outside the gene matches: 6. As DNA, the CDR3 is TGTGCCAGCAGCTTAAAACTAGCGGAAATCACAGATACGCAGTATTTT. Its protein is CASSLKLAEITDTQYF.

The CDR3 coding sequence is TGTGCCAGCAGCTTAAGGGAGATCGGGAATGAGCAGTTCTTC. Its protein is CASSLREIGNEQFF. The chain joins TRBV7-9 to TRBJ2-1; D may be TRBD2 (5 bases). Germline V gives CDR1 SEHNR, CDR2 FQNEAQ (reference sequence). This CDR3 is built from 14 residues. V shed 2 bases and J shed 7 bases, with 12 bases lying between them. The complete variable domain, with remaining parts taken from reference TRBV7-9 and TRBJ2-1, reads DTGVSQNPRHKITKRGQNVTFRCDPISEHNRLYWYRQTLGQGPEFLTYFQNEAQLEKSRLLSDRFSAERPKGSFSTLEIQRTEQGDSAMYLCASSLREIGNEQFFGPGTRLTVL.

Of note for this clone: Other DNA sequences from this sample encode an identical CDR3 as well. V is TRBV5-1 and J is TRBJ2-4; 8 bases fit TRBD1. The J segment lost 7 bases and the V segment lost 0 bases, leaving 6 bases of the junction unmatched. This CDR3 has 15 amino acids. Germline V lookup: CDR1 SGHRS, CDR2 YFSETQ. The CDR3 is CASSLVVGQGNIQYF. The CDR3, as DNA: TGCGCCAGCAGCTTGGTTGTAGGACAGGGCAACATTCAGTACTTC.

In DNA, the CDR3 is TGTGCCAGCACCCAAGGGACAGGGAGCACAGATACGCAGTATTTT. Amino acid sequence: CASTQGTGSTDTQYF. The chain employs TRBV7-9 and TRBJ2-3; 9 nucleotides match TRBD1. CDR1 and CDR2 (germline): SEHNR, FQNEAQ (reference sequence). This CDR3 spans 15 amino acids. Unmatched junction bases numbered 5, after V lost 7 bases and J lost 0 bases.

The chain combines TRBV27 with TRBJ2-3; D tentatively reads TRBD1 or TRBD2 (5 bases each). The CDR3 consists of 15 residues. The V gene's germline CDR1 is MNHEY and CDR2 SMNVEV (reference sequence). V gave up 6 bases and J gave up 1 base, with 14 bases separating them. The CDR3 loop is CASRSTKGGTDTQYF. In DNA form, the CDR3 reads TGTGCCAGCAGGTCGACTAAAGGGGGCACAGATACGCAGTATTTT.

The rearrangement joins TRBV16 to TRBJ2-1, with D hard to call. V lost 0 bases to trimming and J lost 1 base, with 4 bases between them. This CDR3 has 14 amino acids. Germline V gene data show CDR1 as KGHSY and CDR2 as FQNENV. The CDR3 nucleotides read TGTGCCAGCAGCCAATCAGGGTCCTACAATGAGCAGTTCTTC. Translating gives CASSQSGSYNEQFF.

The sample holds one count of this clone. The gene calls are TRBV5-1 and TRBJ2-7, with D possibly being TRBD1 (5 bases). Between the trimmed V and J ends, which lost 1 base and 4 bases, there was a span of 15 bases. Germline V gene data show CDR1 as SGHRS and CDR2 as YFSETQ. The CDR3 runs to 15 residues. This CDR3 reads CASSLKLDTRYEQYF. The CDR3 DNA reads as TGCGCCAGCAGCTTGAAGCTGGACACGCGATACGAGCAGTACTTC.

The rearrangement joins TRBV27 to TRBJ1-3; TRBD1 matches at 7 bases. Germline V lookup: CDR1 MNHEY, CDR2 SMNVEV (reference sequence). This CDR3 has 14 amino acids. V was pared by 4 bases and J by 4 bases, with 4 bases of the junction left unmatched. This chain's CDR3 is CASSSTGVGNTIYF. CDR3 sequence (DNA): TGTGCCAGCAGTTCCACAGGGGTCGGAAACACCATATATTTT.

The chain is built from TRBV4-3 and TRBJ1-1, with a possible D match to TRBD1 (5 bases). CDR3 length equals 15 residues. Trimming removed 0 bases at V and 6 bases at J, with 14 bases between. Germline V gives CDR1 LGHNA, CDR2 YSLEER. CDR3 region: CASSQEGPGKAEAFF. DNA of the CDR3: TGCGCCAGCAGCCAAGAAGGTCCAGGGAAAGCTGAAGCTTTCTTT.

J is TRBJ2-3 and V is TRBV5-1, with 14 nucleotides matching TRBD2. This CDR3 contains 18 residues. The germline V gene has CDR1 SGHRS and CDR2 YFSETQ. V dropped 4 bases and J dropped 6; count of bases not matched to a gene: 13. CDR3 DNA: TGCGCCAGCAGCCTAGGGTCGGGACTAGCGGGAGTTGCGGATACGCAGTATTTT. This codes for CASSLGSGLAGVADTQYF.

The chain recombines TRBV27 with TRBJ2-6; TRBD1 matches at 11 bases. V gave up 5 bases and J gave up 2 bases; unmatched junction bases: 5. CDR3 length: 17 residues. The V gene's germline CDR1 is MNHEY and CDR2 SMNVEV (reference sequence). The CDR3 DNA sequence: TGTGCCAGCAGTCCCATGGGACAGGGGGCTGGGGCCAACGTCCTGACTTTC. Amino acids: CASSPMGQGAGANVLTF.